Reported below is one T cell receptor beta chain. The sample comes from a study of control samples from healthy donors and cancer patients. The method was immunoSEQ multiplex PCR; TCRdb's version includes in-frame clones alone and lacks a portion of them. This sample yields around 110,000 clones, of which 80% to 90% are seen a single time; approximately 1% belongs to the top ten. This CDR3 spans 16 amino acids. The V end lost 5 bases, the J end lost 0 bases, and 17 bases lay between the germline ends. Looked up from germline, CDR1 is SGHAT and CDR2 is FQDESV (reference sequence). The sample taken for sequencing was PBMCs. The V and J genes are TRBV11-1 and TRBJ2-7; the D gene is possibly TRBD1 (9 bases). The TCR sequence derives from a woman aged 45-65 years with colorectal cancer. The CDR3 here is CASSRGGTGSSYEQYF. CDR3 DNA sequence: TGTGCCAGCAGCCGGGGGGGGACAGGGAGCTCCTACGAGCAGTACTTC.